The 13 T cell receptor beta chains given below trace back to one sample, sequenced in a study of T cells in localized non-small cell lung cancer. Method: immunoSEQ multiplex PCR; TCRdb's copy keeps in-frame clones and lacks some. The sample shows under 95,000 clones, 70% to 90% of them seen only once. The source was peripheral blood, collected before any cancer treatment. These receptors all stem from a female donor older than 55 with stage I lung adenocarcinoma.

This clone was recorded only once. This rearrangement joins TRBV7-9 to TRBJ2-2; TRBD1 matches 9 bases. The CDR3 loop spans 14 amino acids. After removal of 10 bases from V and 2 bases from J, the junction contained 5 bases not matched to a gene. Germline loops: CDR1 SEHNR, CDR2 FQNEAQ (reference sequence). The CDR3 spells CATRTGENTGELFF. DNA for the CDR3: TGTGCCACGCGGACAGGGGAAAACACCGGGGAGCTGTTTTTT.

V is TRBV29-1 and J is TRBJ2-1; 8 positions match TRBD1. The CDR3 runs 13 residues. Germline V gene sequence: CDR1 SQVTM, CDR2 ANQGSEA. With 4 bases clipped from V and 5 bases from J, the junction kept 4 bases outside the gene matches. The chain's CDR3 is CSVVRQGNNEQFF. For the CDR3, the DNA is TGCAGCGTTGTGAGACAGGGGAACAATGAGCAGTTCTTC.

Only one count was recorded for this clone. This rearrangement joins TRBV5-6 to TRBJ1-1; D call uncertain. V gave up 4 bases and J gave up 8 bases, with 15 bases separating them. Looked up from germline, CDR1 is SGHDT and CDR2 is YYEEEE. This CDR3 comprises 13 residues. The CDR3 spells CASSNNNAIEAFF. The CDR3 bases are TGTGCCAGCAGCAACAACAACGCAATAGAAGCTTTCTTT.

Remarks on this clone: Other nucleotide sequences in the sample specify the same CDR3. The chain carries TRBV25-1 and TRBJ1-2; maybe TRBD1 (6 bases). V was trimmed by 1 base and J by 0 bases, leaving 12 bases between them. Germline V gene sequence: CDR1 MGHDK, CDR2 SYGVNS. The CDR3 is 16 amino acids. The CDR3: CASSESGGTSNYGYTF. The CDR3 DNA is TGTGCCAGCAGTGAATCGGGTGGGACATCTAACTATGGCTACACCTTC.

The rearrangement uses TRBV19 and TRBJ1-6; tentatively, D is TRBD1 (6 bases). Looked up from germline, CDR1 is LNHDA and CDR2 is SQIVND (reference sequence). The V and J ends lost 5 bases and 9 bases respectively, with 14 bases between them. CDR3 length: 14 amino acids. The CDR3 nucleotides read TGTGCCAGTAGTGTCACGGACAGTCTTTCACCCCTCCACTTT. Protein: CASSVTDSLSPLHF.

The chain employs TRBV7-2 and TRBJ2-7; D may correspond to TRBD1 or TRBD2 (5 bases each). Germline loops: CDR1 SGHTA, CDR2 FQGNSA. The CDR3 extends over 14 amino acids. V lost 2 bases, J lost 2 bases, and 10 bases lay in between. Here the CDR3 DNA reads TGTGCCAGCAGCTTACGGGACGGAGCCTACGAGCAGTACTTC. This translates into CASSLRDGAYEQYF. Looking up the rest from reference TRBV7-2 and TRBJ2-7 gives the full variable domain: GAGVSQSPSNKVTEKGKDVELRCDPISGHTALYWYRQSLGQGLEFLIYFQGNSAPDKSGLPSDRFSAERTGGSVSTLTIQRTQQEDSAVYLCASSLRDGAYEQYFGPGTRLTVT.

CDR3 DNA: TGTGCCAGCCGCGGACAGGGAAATTCACCCCTCCACTTT. As protein: CASRGQGNSPLHF. The chain is built from TRBV6-5 and TRBJ1-6; 8 positions match TRBD1. The germline gives CDR1 MNHEY, CDR2 SVGAGI. This CDR3 has 13 amino acids. The trim removed 8 bases at V and 7 bases at J, leaving 4 bases unmatched.

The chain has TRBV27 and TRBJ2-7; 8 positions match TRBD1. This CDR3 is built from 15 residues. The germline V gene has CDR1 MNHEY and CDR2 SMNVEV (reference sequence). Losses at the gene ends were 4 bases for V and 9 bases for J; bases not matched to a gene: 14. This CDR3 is CASSSAPQGAGVQYF. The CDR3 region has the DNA TGTGCCAGCAGTTCCGCCCCTCAGGGGGCGGGTGTGCAGTACTTC.

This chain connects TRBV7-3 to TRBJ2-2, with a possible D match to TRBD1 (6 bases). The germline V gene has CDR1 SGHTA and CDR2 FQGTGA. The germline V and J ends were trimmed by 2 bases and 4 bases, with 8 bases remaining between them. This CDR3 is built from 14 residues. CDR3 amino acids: CASSLSGATGELFF. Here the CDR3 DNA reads TGTGCCAGCAGCTTATCAGGGGCCACCGGGGAGCTGTTTTTT.

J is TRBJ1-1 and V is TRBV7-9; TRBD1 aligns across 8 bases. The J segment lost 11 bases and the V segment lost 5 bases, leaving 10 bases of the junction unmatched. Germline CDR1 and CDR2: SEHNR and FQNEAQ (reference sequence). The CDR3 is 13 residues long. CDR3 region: CASSPGQGGSAFF. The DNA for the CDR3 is TGTGCCAGCAGCCCTGGACAGGGAGGCTCGGCTTTCTTT.

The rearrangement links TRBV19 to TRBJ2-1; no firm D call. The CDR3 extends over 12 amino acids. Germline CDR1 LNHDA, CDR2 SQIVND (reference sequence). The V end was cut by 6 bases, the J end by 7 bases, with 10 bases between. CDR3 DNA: TGTGCCAGTAGCGACCGGATAAATGAGCAGTTCTTC. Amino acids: CASSDRINEQFF.

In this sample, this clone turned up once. For the CDR3, the DNA is TGTGCCAGCAGCGGTAGATCCGGGTGGACTAGCGGGAGGGTTGTCGAGCAGTACTTC. Residues: CASSGRSGWTSGRVVEQYF. The V gene is TRBV11-2, the J gene TRBJ2-7, with 15 bases lining up with TRBD2. The CDR3 has 19 residues. Trimming removed 5 bases from V and 6 bases from J; junction bases left unmatched: 17. Germline-derived CDR1 and CDR2 are SGHAT and FQNNGV.

The CDR3 coding sequence is TGTGCCAGCAGTTCAAACAGGGGAGACACCTTC. Residues: CASSSNRGDTF. The chain joins TRBV6-6 to TRBJ1-2; 7 nucleotides line up with TRBD1. The CDR3 has 11 residues. V shed 4 bases and J 12 bases; nucleotides not matched to a gene: 5. The V gene's germline CDR1 is MNHNY and CDR2 SVGAGI (reference sequence).